These 30 T cell receptor beta chains were all obtained from the same sample, sequenced in a study of blood T cell repertoires in COVID-19. TCRdb keeps only in-frame clones here, not all; method: immunoSEQ multiplex PCR. The data contain about 160,000 clones, 80% to 90% of them singletons. The sequenced material came from peripheral blood. These receptors all stem from a middle-aged man with acute or convalescent COVID-19.

J is TRBJ2-1 and V is TRBV5-3, with 10 nucleotides matching TRBD2. TRBV5-3 is an ORF for which the function is uncertain. V gave up 0 bases and J gave up 6 bases; unmatched junction bases: 12. This CDR3 has 18 amino acids. The CDR3 reads CARSLVWASGGLTNEQFF. The CDR3 DNA reads as TGTGCCAGAAGCTTGGTCTGGGCTAGCGGGGGATTAACCAATGAGCAGTTCTTC.

V usage is TRBV18 and J usage is TRBJ1-4; 7 positions match TRBD1. The CDR3 spans 16 residues. V lost 3 bases and J lost 1; bases outside the gene matches: 5. CDR1 KGHSH and CDR2 LQKENI come from the germline V gene. The CDR3 nucleotides are TGTGCCAGCTCACCGCAGGGGGATGGAACTAATGAAAAACTGTTTTTT. This gives the protein CASSPQGDGTNEKLFF.

V is TRBV29-1 and J is TRBJ1-3, with D possibly being TRBD1 (6 bases). This CDR3 is built from 13 residues. V shed 3 bases and J shed 2 bases, with 8 bases lying between them. Germline CDR1 is SQVTM and CDR2 is ANQGSEA. CDR3 DNA: TGCAGCGTTGATGGGGGCACTGGAAACACCATATATTTT. Protein product: CSVDGGTGNTIYF.

The chain has TRBV28 and TRBJ1-5; 8 positions match TRBD1. Germline V gene data show CDR1 as MDHEN and CDR2 as SYDVKM. V shed 5 bases, J shed 2 bases, and the junction held 5 bases outside the gene matches. This CDR3 region has 15 residues. CDR3 sequence reads: CASSVQGGGNQPQHF. CDR3 DNA sequence: TGTGCCAGCAGTGTACAGGGGGGTGGCAATCAGCCCCAGCATTTT.

The CDR3 spells CASSYSTSGGSQYF. CDR3 bases: TGTGCCAGCAGTTACTCGACCAGCGGGGGGAGCCAGTACTTC. The chain recombines TRBV6-2 or TRBV6-3 with TRBJ2-5, with 9 bases aligning to TRBD2. V trimming: 0 bases; J trimming: 10 bases; junction bases outside the gene matches: 6. The CDR3 is made up of 14 amino acids. Per the germline V gene, CDR1 is MNHEY and CDR2 is SVGEGT.

The J gene is TRBJ2-7, the V gene TRBV3-1 (or the pseudogene TRBV3-2); a possible D gene is TRBD1 (6 bases). The CDR3 contains 14 residues. Germline assignment: CDR1 LGHDT and CDR2 YNNKEL (reference sequence). V was shortened by 3 bases and J by 3 bases, with 12 bases between the two germline ends. The CDR3 region is CASSQGDTDYEQYF. CDR3 DNA: TGTGCCAGCAGCCAGGGGGACACCGACTACGAGCAGTACTTC.

The chain combines TRBV30 with TRBJ1-1; tentative D call: TRBD1 (5 bases). CDR3 length: 15 residues. Trimming left V 1 base short and J 2 bases short, with 14 bases between. Germline CDR1 GTSNPN, CDR2 SVGIG (reference sequence). The CDR3 DNA sequence: TGTGCCTGGAGTGGGATGGGGACTGCCAACACTGAAGCTTTCTTT. The encoded protein is CAWSGMGTANTEAFF.

V and J are TRBV19 and TRBJ1-5, with D perhaps matching TRBD1 (6 bases). Trimming took off 4 bases at V and 4 bases at J, with 11 bases between the two ends. Germline values: CDR1 LNHDA, CDR2 SQIVND (reference sequence). The CDR3 extends over 14 amino acids. CDR3 in amino acids: CASSTGAKNQPQHF. Here the CDR3 DNA reads TGTGCCAGTAGTACAGGGGCCAAAAATCAGCCCCAGCATTTT.

This chain links TRBV11-2 with TRBJ2-3; TRBD1 aligns across 8 bases. Germline-derived CDR1 and CDR2 are SGHAT and FQNNGV. J lost 4 bases, V lost 6 bases, and 12 bases had no gene match. This CDR3 spans 16 amino acids. For the CDR3, the DNA is TGTGCCAGCAGTTCAGGGACAGGACTCAGATCAGATACGCAGTATTTT. It yields the protein CASSSGTGLRSDTQYF.

V and J are TRBV7-9 and TRBJ1-2, with TRBD1 as a possible D gene (6 bases). CDR1 SEHNR and CDR2 FQNEAQ come from the germline V gene (reference sequence). This CDR3 is built from 15 residues. V lost 2 bases and J lost 5, with 15 bases in between. The CDR3 DNA follows: TGTGCCAGCAGCTTACCGGACAGCTTCAAGTATGGCTACACCTTC. Its translation is CASSLPDSFKYGYTF.

V gene TRBV5-6 combines with J gene TRBJ2-3, with TRBD1 matching over 8 bases. The V segment lost 5 bases and the J segment 0 bases; nucleotides outside the gene matches: 5. The CDR3 loop spans 15 amino acids. Germline V gene sequence: CDR1 SGHDT, CDR2 YYEEEE. CDR3 nucleotides: TGTGCCAGCAGTCGACAGGGGCTTAGCACAGATACGCAGTATTTT. Its translation: CASSRQGLSTDTQYF.

V usage is TRBV6-5 and J usage is TRBJ1-5, with D possibly being TRBD1 (5 bases). The germline V gene has CDR1 MNHEY and CDR2 SVGAGI. CDR3 length: 13 residues. V was clipped by 6 bases and J by 5 bases, with 11 bases between them. CDR3 protein: CASRRSGDQPQHF. The CDR3 nucleotides read TGTGCCAGCAGGCGTTCGGGGGATCAGCCCCAGCATTTT.

CDR3 sequence reads: CASSSSGYGYTF. The CDR3 nucleotides read TGTGCCAGCAGCTCTTCAGGGTATGGCTACACCTTC. The genes are TRBV3-1 (or the pseudogene TRBV3-2) and TRBJ1-2; maybe TRBD1 (5 bases). V shed 5 bases and J shed 5 bases, with 9 bases lying between them. The CDR3 is made up of 12 amino acids. Germline V gene data show CDR1 as LGHDT and CDR2 as YNNKEL (reference sequence).

The chain has TRBV2 and TRBJ2-3; 9 nucleotides agree with TRBD1. Losses at the gene ends were 6 bases for V and 7 bases for J; bases not matched to a gene: 11. The CDR3 consists of 15 residues. Germline assignment: CDR1 SNHLY and CDR2 FYNNEI. The CDR3 DNA reads TGTGCCAGCAGCCGGGACAGGGAGCGGATCCATACGCAGTATTTT. It translates to CASSRDRERIHTQYF.

The V gene is TRBV30, the J gene TRBJ2-1; 9 bases are shared with TRBD2. The germline V gene encodes CDR1 GTSNPN and CDR2 SVGIG (reference sequence). J was trimmed by 13 bases and V by 0 bases; bases with no gene match: 1. The CDR3 totals 11 residues. CDR3 bases: TGTGCCTGGAGTGTGCGGGGGGGCCAGTTCTTC. This translates into CAWSVRGGQFF.

The chain recombines TRBV7-2 with TRBJ1-3; 8 nucleotides align to TRBD1. The V gene's germline CDR1 is SGHTA and CDR2 FQGNSA. The CDR3 is made up of 14 amino acids. J gave up 2 bases and V 5 bases, and 2 bases lay outside the gene matches. CDR3 region: CASSPGGPGNTIYF. Here the CDR3 DNA reads TGTGCCAGCAGCCCAGGGGGCCCTGGAAACACCATATATTTT.

This chain joins TRBV7-3 and TRBJ1-2; D is unresolved. The length of the CDR3 is 14 residues. The V gene's germline CDR1 is SGHTA and CDR2 FQGTGA. The V gene lost 3 bases and the J gene lost 2 bases, with 10 bases spanning the gap. The CDR3 protein is CASSFEGWNYGYTF. CDR3 DNA: TGTGCCAGCAGCTTTGAGGGATGGAACTATGGCTACACCTTC.

The chain has TRBV7-6 and TRBJ2-1; no reliable D call. The CDR3 is made up of 15 amino acids. Trimming removed 5 bases at V and 3 bases at J, with 14 bases between. Per germline, CDR1 SGHVS and CDR2 FNYEAQ. CDR3 DNA sequence: TGTGCCAGCAGCCTCCTCGCAGGCATCTACAATGAGCAGTTCTTC. The encoded protein is CASSLLAGIYNEQFF.

This clone was picked up one time. The V gene is TRBV30, the J gene TRBJ1-6, with D possibly matching TRBD1 (5 bases). The CDR3 runs 13 residues. The V end was cut by 7 bases, the J end by 4 bases, with 11 bases between. Germline V CDR1 and CDR2: GTSNPN, SVGIG (reference sequence). The CDR3 DNA reads TGTGCCTTCGACGGGGGGTATAATTCACCCCTCCACTTT. It yields the protein CAFDGGYNSPLHF.

J is TRBJ2-5 and V is TRBV18; D is possibly TRBD2 (5 bases). The CDR3 is 12 residues long. Germline CDR1 KGHSH, CDR2 LQKENI. V was shortened by 6 bases and J by 5 bases, with 10 bases between the two germline ends. The CDR3 DNA reads TGTGCCAGCTCGCCGGGAATGGAGACCCAGTACTTC. As protein: CASSPGMETQYF.

This clone was recorded only once. The chain joins TRBV6-6 to TRBJ2-2; possible D gene TRBD1, 5 bases. CDR1 MNHNY and CDR2 SVGAGI come from the germline V gene (reference sequence). V lost 1 base and J 4 bases, leaving 10 bases between the germline ends. The CDR3 has 15 amino acids. This chain's CDR3 is CASSYYGQTTGELFF. CDR3 nucleotides: TGTGCCAGCAGTTACTATGGACAAACCACCGGGGAGCTGTTTTTT.

The rearrangement links TRBV11-3 to TRBJ2-1, with 7 bases aligning to TRBD1. Germline-derived CDR1 and CDR2 are SGHNT and YENEEA. CDR3 length equals 16 residues. V shed 5 bases, J shed 9 bases, and the junction held 16 bases outside the gene matches. CDR3 in amino acids: CASSPAETGPNGEQFF. CDR3 in DNA: TGTGCCAGCAGCCCAGCCGAGACAGGGCCCAATGGTGAGCAGTTCTTC. Full variable domain (remainder filled in from reference TRBV11-3 and TRBJ2-1): EAGVVQSPRYKIIEKKQPVAFWCNPISGHNTLYWYLQNLGQGPELLIRYENEEAVDDSQLPKDRFSAERLKGVDSTLKIQPAELGDSAVYLCASSPAETGPNGEQFFGPGTRLTVL.

This clone was observed once. The chain is built from TRBV27 and TRBJ2-7, with TRBD2 as a possible D gene (5 bases). CDR1 is MNHEY and CDR2 is SMNVEV in the germline V gene (reference sequence). V lost 8 bases and J lost 2, with 19 bases in between. This CDR3 has 15 amino acids. Here the CDR3 reads CASGVGAAKTYEQYF. The CDR3 DNA reads TGTGCCAGCGGGGTAGGAGCGGCAAAGACCTACGAGCAGTACTTC.

This sequence joins TRBV4-1 and TRBJ2-7; 7 bases map to TRBD1. J gave up 4 bases and V 0 bases, and 6 bases lay outside the gene matches. The germline V gene has CDR1 MGHRA and CDR2 YSYEKL. The CDR3 extends over 15 amino acids. For the CDR3, the DNA is TGCGCCAGCAGCCAAGAGAGCGCAGGGGGATACGAGCAGTACTTC. It is translated as CASSQESAGGYEQYF.

The rearrangement links TRBV27 to TRBJ1-5; D uncertain. Germline CDR1 MNHEY, CDR2 SMNVEV (reference sequence). V was trimmed by 5 bases and J by 4 bases, leaving 18 bases between them. The CDR3 is 16 residues long. The CDR3 loop reads CASSPGDYLGNQPQHF. In DNA form, the CDR3 reads TGTGCCAGCAGTCCGGGAGATTACTTGGGGAATCAGCCCCAGCATTTT.

The CDR3 loop is CASRRTGLYGYTF. The CDR3 region has the DNA TGTGCCAGCAGAAGGACAGGGCTCTATGGCTACACCTTC. The V gene is TRBV6-5, the J gene TRBJ1-2, with TRBD1 matching 8 bases. V lost 6 bases and J lost 4; bases outside the gene matches: 4. Per the germline V gene, CDR1 is MNHEY and CDR2 is SVGAGI. CDR3 size: 13 residues.

V and J are TRBV28 and TRBJ1-5; D is unclear. Germline V CDR1 and CDR2: MDHEN, SYDVKM. Trimming stripped 3 bases from V and 5 bases from J, with 5 bases between. The CDR3 has 12 amino acids. The CDR3 DNA reads as TGTGCCAGCAGTTTCTCGTATCAGCCCCAGCATTTT. Residues: CASSFSYQPQHF.

The rearrangement links TRBV9 to TRBJ1-6; 8 bases map to TRBD1. This CDR3 has 14 residues. The germline gives CDR1 SGDLS, CDR2 YYNGEE. V shed 0 bases and J 14 bases; nucleotides not matched to a gene: 7. The CDR3 sequence is CASSVESRGPSLHF. CDR3 coding DNA: TGTGCCAGCAGCGTAGAATCCAGGGGGCCATCCCTCCACTTT.

This chain links TRBV28 with TRBJ1-1, with 8 bases aligning to TRBD1. CDR1 is MDHEN, CDR2 SYDVKM, per germline. V dropped 6 bases and J dropped 7; count of bases not matched to a gene: 7. The CDR3 contains 13 residues. The DNA of the CDR3 is TGTGCCAGCAGGGACAGGGCCGAAGGTGAAGCTTTCTTT. Translating gives CASRDRAEGEAFF.

This clone showed up just a few times. The chain has TRBV19 and TRBJ2-2; D possibly corresponds to TRBD2 (6 bases). The CDR3 runs to 19 residues. V was shortened by 0 bases and J by 2 bases, with 19 bases between the two germline ends. Germline lookup yields CDR1 LNHDA and CDR2 SQIVND (reference sequence). CDR3: CASSIDGGTEARNTGELFF. In nucleotides, the CDR3 is TGTGCCAGTAGTATAGATGGGGGGACTGAAGCGAGAAACACCGGGGAGCTGTTTTTT.